A single sample is the source of the 11 T cell receptor beta chains below, sequenced in a study of blood T cell repertoires in COVID-19. Here immunoSEQ multiplex PCR was the method, and the copy in TCRdb shows in-frame clones only, minus some. The repertoire holds roughly 250,000 clones, with 85% to 90% as singletons. Sequenced sample: PBMCs or T cells enriched from blood (not recorded which). All receptors come from a man between 40 and 49 years old who had recovered from COVID-19.

This chain uses TRBV9 with TRBJ2-2, with 9 bases identical to TRBD2. V shed 4 bases and J 8 bases; nucleotides not matched to a gene: 12. The length of the CDR3 is 16 residues. CDR1 and CDR2 (germline): SGDLS, YYNGEE. CDR3 loop: CASSPRVSGSNGELFF. DNA of the CDR3: TGTGCCAGCAGCCCCCGGGTTAGCGGGAGTAATGGGGAGCTGTTTTTT.

The V and J genes are TRBV3-1 (or the pseudogene TRBV3-2) and TRBJ2-3; no firm D call. The CDR3 consists of 14 residues. The germline gives CDR1 LGHDT, CDR2 YNNKEL (reference sequence). Trimming took 0 bases from V and 5 from J, leaving 9 bases between them. The DNA for the CDR3 is TGTGCCAGCAGCCAAGATCGAGTCGGAGATACGCAGTATTTT. This sequence encodes CASSQDRVGDTQYF.

The chain combines TRBV28 with TRBJ2-2; 8 nucleotides line up with TRBD1. The CDR3 has 18 amino acids. The germline V gene has CDR1 MDHEN and CDR2 SYDVKM. After removal of 6 bases from V and 1 base from J, the junction contained 13 bases not matched to a gene. The CDR3 DNA reads TGTGCCAGCAGACCCAGGACAGGGAGCACTGTGAACACCGGGGAGCTGTTTTTT. It specifies CASRPRTGSTVNTGELFF.

This clone was recorded only once. This chain uses TRBV18 with TRBJ1-5, with a possible D match to TRBD1 (6 bases). Per germline, CDR1 KGHSH and CDR2 LQKENI. The V end was cut by 3 bases, the J end by 5 bases, with 11 bases between. The CDR3 runs 14 residues. The CDR3: CASSPAGVDQPQHF. For the CDR3, the DNA is TGTGCCAGCTCACCGGCAGGGGTGGATCAGCCCCAGCATTTT.

V is TRBV10-3 and J is TRBJ2-1; 13 positions agree with TRBD2. The CDR3 runs 17 residues. From germline, CDR1 is ENHRY and CDR2 SYGVKD. V was pared by 2 bases and J by 2 bases, with 3 bases of the junction left unmatched. The CDR3 DNA sequence: TGTGCCATCAGTGAGCCCGGGACTAGCGGGACCTACAATGAGCAGTTCTTC. The encoded protein is CAISEPGTSGTYNEQFF.

V usage is TRBV9 and J usage is TRBJ1-1; D is possibly TRBD1 (5 bases). V lost 4 bases and J 11 bases, leaving 24 bases between the germline ends. Germline assignment: CDR1 SGDLS and CDR2 YYNGEE. The CDR3 spans 15 residues. DNA of the CDR3: TGTGCCAGCAGCTTAGGGATGGGGCAGGGTGGAGTGGCTTTCTTT. Protein: CASSLGMGQGGVAFF.

J is TRBJ2-7 and V is TRBV18; no firm D call. Germline-derived CDR1 and CDR2 are KGHSH and LQKENI. This CDR3 has 12 amino acids. V was trimmed by 6 bases and J by 3 bases, leaving 9 bases between them. DNA for the CDR3: TGTGCCAGCTCCAGTCTGAACTACGAGCAGTACTTC. Translated: CASSSLNYEQYF.

The V and J genes are TRBV7-9 and TRBJ2-1, with TRBD2 matching 9 bases. V lost 7 bases, J lost 10 bases, and 8 bases stayed unmatched. Germline V lookup: CDR1 SEHNR, CDR2 FQNEAQ (reference sequence). This CDR3 has 13 amino acids. CDR3 sequence: CASMGLAAREQFF. The CDR3 DNA is TGTGCCAGCATGGGACTAGCCGCCCGGGAGCAGTTCTTC.

The DNA of the CDR3 is TGTGCCAGCAGCCTCCAATTTACAACGGGCTCCTACAATGAGCAGTTCTTC. Protein sequence: CASSLQFTTGSYNEQFF. This rearrangement joins TRBV7-2 to TRBJ2-1; D is unresolved. The V and J ends lost 5 bases and 0 bases respectively, with 17 bases between them. Germline CDR1 SGHTA, CDR2 FQGNSA. The CDR3 is made up of 17 amino acids.

The J gene is TRBJ2-1, the V gene TRBV7-2, with 10 nucleotides matching TRBD2. Germline CDR1 is SGHTA and CDR2 is FQGNSA. This CDR3 has 14 residues. V lost 5 bases, J lost 9 bases, and 7 bases stayed unmatched. The CDR3: CASSNTSGVTEQFF. The DNA for the CDR3 is TGTGCCAGCAGCAATACTAGCGGGGTCACTGAGCAGTTCTTC.

The chain has TRBV27 and TRBJ2-4, with TRBD1 as a possible D gene (5 bases). This CDR3 comprises 14 residues. Germline CDR1 MNHEY, CDR2 SMNVEV (reference sequence). V lost 3 bases, J lost 2 bases, and 8 bases lay in between. CDR3 DNA sequence: TGTGCCAGCAGTTTGGCAGGGACCAAAAACATTCAGTACTTC. As protein: CASSLAGTKNIQYF.